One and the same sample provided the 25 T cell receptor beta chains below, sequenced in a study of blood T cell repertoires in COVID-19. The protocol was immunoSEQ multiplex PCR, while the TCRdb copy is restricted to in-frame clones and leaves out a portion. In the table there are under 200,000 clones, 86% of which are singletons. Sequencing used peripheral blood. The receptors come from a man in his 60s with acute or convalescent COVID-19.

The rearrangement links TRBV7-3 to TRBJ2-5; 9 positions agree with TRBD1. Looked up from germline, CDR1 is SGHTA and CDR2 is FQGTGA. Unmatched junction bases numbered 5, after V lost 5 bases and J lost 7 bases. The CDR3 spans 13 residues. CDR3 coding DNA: TGTGCCAGCAGCCCTGGACAGGGGATGACCCAGTACTTC. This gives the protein CASSPGQGMTQYF.

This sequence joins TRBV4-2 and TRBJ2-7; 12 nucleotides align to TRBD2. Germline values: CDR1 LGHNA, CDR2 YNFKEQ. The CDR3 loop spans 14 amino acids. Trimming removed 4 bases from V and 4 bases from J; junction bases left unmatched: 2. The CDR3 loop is CASSRTSGKYEQYF. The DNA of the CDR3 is TGTGCCAGCAGCCGGACTAGCGGGAAGTACGAGCAGTACTTC.

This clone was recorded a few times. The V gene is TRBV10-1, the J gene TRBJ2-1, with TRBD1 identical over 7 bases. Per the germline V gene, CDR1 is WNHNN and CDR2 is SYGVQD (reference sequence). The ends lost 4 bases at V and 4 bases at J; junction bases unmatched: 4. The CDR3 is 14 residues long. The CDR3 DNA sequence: TGCGCCAGCAGTGGGACAGGACAATACAATGAGCAGTTCTTC. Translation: CASSGTGQYNEQFF.

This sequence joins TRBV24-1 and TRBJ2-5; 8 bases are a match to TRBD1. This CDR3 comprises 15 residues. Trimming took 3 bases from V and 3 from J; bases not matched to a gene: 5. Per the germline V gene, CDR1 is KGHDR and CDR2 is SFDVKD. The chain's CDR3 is CATSDTGTGEETQYF. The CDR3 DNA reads TGTGCCACCAGTGATACCGGGACAGGTGAAGAGACCCAGTACTTC.

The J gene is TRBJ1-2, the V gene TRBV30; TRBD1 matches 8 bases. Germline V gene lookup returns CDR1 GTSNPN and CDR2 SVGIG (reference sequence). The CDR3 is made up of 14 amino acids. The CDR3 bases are TGTGCTGGAGCGGACAGGGATTGGGGGGATGGCTACACCTTC. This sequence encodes CAGADRDWGDGYTF.

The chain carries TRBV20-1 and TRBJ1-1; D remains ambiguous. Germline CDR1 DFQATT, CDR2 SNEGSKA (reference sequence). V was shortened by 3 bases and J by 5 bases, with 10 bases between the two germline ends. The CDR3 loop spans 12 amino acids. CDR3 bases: TGCAGTGCTAGTGGGAGGGAGACTGAAGCTTTCTTT. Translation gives CSASGRETEAFF.

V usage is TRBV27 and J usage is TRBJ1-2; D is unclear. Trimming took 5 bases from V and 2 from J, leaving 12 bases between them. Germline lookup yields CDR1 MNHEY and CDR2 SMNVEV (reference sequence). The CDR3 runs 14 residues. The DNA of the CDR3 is TGTGCCAGCAGTCCGCGGTACACCAACTATGGCTACACCTTC. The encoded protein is CASSPRYTNYGYTF.

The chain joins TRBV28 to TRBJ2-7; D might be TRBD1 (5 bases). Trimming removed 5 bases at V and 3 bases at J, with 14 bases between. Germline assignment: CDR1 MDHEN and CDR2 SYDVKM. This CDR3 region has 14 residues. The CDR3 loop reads CASSPWGGNYEQYF. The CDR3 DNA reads TGTGCCAGCAGTCCCTGGGGCGGAAACTACGAGCAGTACTTC. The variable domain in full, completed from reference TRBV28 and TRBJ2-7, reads DVKVTQSSRYLVKRTGEKVFLECVQDMDHENMFWYRQDPGLGLRLIYFSYDVKMKEKGDIPEGYSVSREKKERFSLILESASTNQTSMYLCASSPWGGNYEQYFGPGTRLTVT.

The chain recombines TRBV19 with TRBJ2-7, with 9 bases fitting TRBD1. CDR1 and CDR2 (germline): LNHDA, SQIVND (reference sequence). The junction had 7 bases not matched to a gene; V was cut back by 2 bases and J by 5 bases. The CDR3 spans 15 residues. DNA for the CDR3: TGTGCCAGTAGTATATGGGGGACAGGGACCAACGAGCAGTACTTC. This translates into CASSIWGTGTNEQYF.

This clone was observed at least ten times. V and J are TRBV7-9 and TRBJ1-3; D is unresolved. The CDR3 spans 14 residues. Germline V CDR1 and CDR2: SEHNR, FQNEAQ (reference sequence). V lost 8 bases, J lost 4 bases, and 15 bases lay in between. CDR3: CASGRISQGNTIYF. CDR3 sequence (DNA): TGTGCCAGCGGGAGAATATCGCAGGGAAACACCATATATTTT.

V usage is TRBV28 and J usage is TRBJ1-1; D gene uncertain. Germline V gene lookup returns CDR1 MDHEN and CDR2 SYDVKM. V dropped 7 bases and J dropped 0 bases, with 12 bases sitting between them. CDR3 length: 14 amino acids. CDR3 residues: CASTTSQMNTEAFF. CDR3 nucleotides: TGTGCCAGCACCACTTCACAGATGAACACTGAAGCTTTCTTT.

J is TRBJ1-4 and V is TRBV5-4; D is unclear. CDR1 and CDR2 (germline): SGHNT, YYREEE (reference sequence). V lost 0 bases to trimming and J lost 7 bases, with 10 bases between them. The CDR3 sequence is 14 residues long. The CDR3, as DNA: TGTGCCAGCAGCTTGGAATCCCAGGCTGAAAAACTGTTTTTT. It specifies CASSLESQAEKLFF.

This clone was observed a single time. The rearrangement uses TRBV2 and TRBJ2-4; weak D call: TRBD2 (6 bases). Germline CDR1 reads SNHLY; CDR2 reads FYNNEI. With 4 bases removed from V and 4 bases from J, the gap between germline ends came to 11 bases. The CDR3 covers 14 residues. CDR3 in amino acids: CASSAPSGKNIQYF. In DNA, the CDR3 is TGTGCCAGCAGTGCCCCCAGCGGGAAAAACATTCAGTACTTC.

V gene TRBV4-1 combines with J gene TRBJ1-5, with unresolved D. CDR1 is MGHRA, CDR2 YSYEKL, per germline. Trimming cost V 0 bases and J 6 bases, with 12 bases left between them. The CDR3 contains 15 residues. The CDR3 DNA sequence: TGCGCCAGCAGCCAAGATGGAGGGCGGGGTCAGCCCCAGCATTTT. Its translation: CASSQDGGRGQPQHF.

Written as DNA, the CDR3 is TGTGCCACCAGCAGAGAAGTCCGCACCTCGGGTCAGCCCCAGCATTTT. Translated: CATSREVRTSGQPQHF. This chain links TRBV15 with TRBJ1-5; D gene unclear. V was pared by 0 bases and J by 6 bases, with 15 bases between. The CDR3 has 16 residues. Germline V CDR1 and CDR2: LNHNV, YYDKDF (reference sequence).

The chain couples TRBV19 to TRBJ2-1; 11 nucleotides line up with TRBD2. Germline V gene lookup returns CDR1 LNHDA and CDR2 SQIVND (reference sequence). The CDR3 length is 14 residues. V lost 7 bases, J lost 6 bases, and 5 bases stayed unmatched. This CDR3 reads CASKETSGTNEQFF. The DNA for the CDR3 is TGTGCCAGTAAGGAGACTAGCGGGACCAATGAGCAGTTCTTC.

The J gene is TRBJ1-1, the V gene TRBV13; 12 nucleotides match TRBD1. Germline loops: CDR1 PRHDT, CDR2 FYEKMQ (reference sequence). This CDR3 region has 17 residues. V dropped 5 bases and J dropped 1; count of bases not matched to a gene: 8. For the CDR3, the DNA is TGTGCCAGCAGCCGGGGACAGGGGGCGTGGGGGAACACTGAAGCTTTCTTT. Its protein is CASSRGQGAWGNTEAFF.

As DNA, the CDR3 is TGTGCCAGCAGTTTGGGGGCAGGATGGAACACTGAAGCTTTCTTT. Translation: CASSLGAGWNTEAFF. The rearrangement uses TRBV28 and TRBJ1-1; possible D gene TRBD1, 6 bases. V was trimmed by 3 bases and J by 1 base, leaving 12 bases between them. The CDR3 loop spans 15 amino acids. Germline CDR1 reads MDHEN; CDR2 reads SYDVKM.

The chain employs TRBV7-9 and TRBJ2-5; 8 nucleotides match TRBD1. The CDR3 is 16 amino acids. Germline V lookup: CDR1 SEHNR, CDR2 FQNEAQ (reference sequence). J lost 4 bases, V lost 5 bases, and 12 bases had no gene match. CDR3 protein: CASSMIPGTGRETQYF. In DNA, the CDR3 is TGTGCCAGCAGCATGATACCCGGGACAGGCAGAGAGACCCAGTACTTC.

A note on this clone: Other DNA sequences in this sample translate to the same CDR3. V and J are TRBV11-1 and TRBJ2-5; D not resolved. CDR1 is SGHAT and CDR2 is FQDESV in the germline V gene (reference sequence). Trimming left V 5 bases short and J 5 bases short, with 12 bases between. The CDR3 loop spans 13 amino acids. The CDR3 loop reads CASSRGAGETQYF. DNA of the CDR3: TGTGCCAGCAGCCGAGGAGCTGGGGAGACCCAGTACTTC.

CDR3: CASSQLGGLNTEAFF. As DNA, the CDR3 is TGCGCCAGCAGCCAGCTGGGAGGCCTGAACACTGAAGCTTTCTTT. This chain joins TRBV4-1 and TRBJ1-1, with D unclear. CDR1 and CDR2 (germline): MGHRA, YSYEKL. V dropped 3 bases and J dropped 0 bases, with 11 bases sitting between them. The CDR3 has 15 amino acids.

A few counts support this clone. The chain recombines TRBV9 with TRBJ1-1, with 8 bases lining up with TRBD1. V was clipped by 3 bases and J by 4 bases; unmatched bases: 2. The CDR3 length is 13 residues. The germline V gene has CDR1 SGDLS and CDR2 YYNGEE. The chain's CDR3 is CASSEDRATEAFF. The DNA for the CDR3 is TGTGCCAGCAGCGAGGACAGGGCCACTGAAGCTTTCTTT.

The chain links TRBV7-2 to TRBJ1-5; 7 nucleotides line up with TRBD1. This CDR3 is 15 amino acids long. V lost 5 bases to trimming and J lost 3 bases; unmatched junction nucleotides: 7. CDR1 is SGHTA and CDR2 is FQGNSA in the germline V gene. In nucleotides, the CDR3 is TGTGCCAGCAGCCAAACACAGGGGAACAATCAGCCCCAGCATTTT. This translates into CASSQTQGNNQPQHF.

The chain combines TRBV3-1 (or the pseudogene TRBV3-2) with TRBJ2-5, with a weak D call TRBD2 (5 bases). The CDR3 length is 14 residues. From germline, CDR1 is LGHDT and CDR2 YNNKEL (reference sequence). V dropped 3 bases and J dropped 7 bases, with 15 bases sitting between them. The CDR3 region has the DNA TGTGCCAGCAGCCAGCCCGGACCACTAGGGACCCAGTACTTC. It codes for CASSQPGPLGTQYF.

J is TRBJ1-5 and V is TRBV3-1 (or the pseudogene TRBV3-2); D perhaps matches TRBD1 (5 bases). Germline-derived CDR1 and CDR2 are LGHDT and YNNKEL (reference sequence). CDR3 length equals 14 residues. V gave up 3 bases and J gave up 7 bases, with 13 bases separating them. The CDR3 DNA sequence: TGTGCCAGCAGCCACCTCGGACAAGGCCAGCCCCAGCATTTT. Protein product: CASSHLGQGQPQHF.